The 20 T cell receptor beta chains in this list originate from one sample, sequenced in a study of blood T cell repertoires in COVID-19. This table comes from immunoSEQ multiplex PCR, and its TCRdb copy is limited to in-frame clones, with some not included. This sample yields roughly 350,000 clones, of which approximately 90% are seen a single time; about 3.9% belongs to the top ten. The sample was peripheral blood. Source of these receptors: a woman aged 45-59 years with active or convalescent COVID-19.

This rearrangement joins TRBV4-2 to TRBJ2-5; 9 positions match TRBD2. Germline V gene data show CDR1 as LGHNA and CDR2 as YNFKEQ. V was pared by 4 bases and J by 5 bases, with 11 bases of the junction left unmatched. The CDR3 covers 16 residues. CDR3 protein: CASSPIGGGAGETQYF. CDR3 nucleotide sequence: TGTGCCAGCAGCCCGATAGGCGGGGGGGCCGGGGAGACCCAGTACTTC.

In nucleotides, the CDR3 is TGCAGTTCGATACCAGGGGAGACCCAGTACTTC. This codes for CSSIPGETQYF. The rearrangement uses TRBV20-1 and TRBJ2-5; D may be TRBD1 (5 bases). V dropped 8 bases and J dropped 5 bases, with 12 bases sitting between them. The CDR3 totals 11 residues. Germline V gives CDR1 DFQATT, CDR2 SNEGSKA (reference sequence).

The chain recombines TRBV28 with TRBJ1-2; 7 nucleotides agree with TRBD1. The germline V gene encodes CDR1 MDHEN and CDR2 SYDVKM. J was trimmed by 5 bases and V by 6 bases; bases with no gene match: 9. The CDR3 contains 14 residues. The CDR3 bases are TGTGCCAGCAGCATTGGCAGGGGGAAATATGGCTACACCTTC. The encoded protein is CASSIGRGKYGYTF.

In its sample, this clone was seen many times. The genes are TRBV5-4 and TRBJ2-1, with D possibly being TRBD1 (6 bases). This CDR3 is built from 15 residues. V gave up 5 bases and J gave up 4 bases, with 16 bases separating them. Germline V CDR1 and CDR2: SGHNT, YYREEE (reference sequence). The chain's CDR3 is CASSPGQSAYNEQFF. In DNA form, the CDR3 reads TGTGCCAGCAGTCCCGGACAGAGTGCTTACAATGAGCAGTTCTTC.

V usage is TRBV30 and J usage is TRBJ1-3; D ambiguous. The V end lost 2 bases, the J end lost 1 base, and 3 bases lay between the germline ends. Per germline, CDR1 GTSNPN and CDR2 SVGIG (reference sequence). CDR3 size: 12 residues. CDR3 region: CAWSQSGNTIYF. CDR3 DNA sequence: TGTGCCTGGAGTCAGTCTGGAAACACCATATATTTT.

The J gene is TRBJ2-5, the V gene TRBV28; D unresolved. Trimming shortened V by 3 bases and J by 5 bases, and 4 bases separated the two germline ends. Germline V gene sequence: CDR1 MDHEN, CDR2 SYDVKM. This CDR3 comprises 11 residues. DNA for the CDR3: TGTGCCAGCAGTTTCCGGGAGACCCAGTACTTC. Translation: CASSFRETQYF.

The J gene is TRBJ1-2, the V gene TRBV29-1, with D tentatively TRBD1 (6 bases). The ends were cut back, 7 bases at V and 1 base at J, with 13 bases in the middle. Germline CDR1 reads SQVTM; CDR2 reads ANQGSEA. CDR3 size: 13 residues. CDR3 DNA: TGCAGCGCTAGGACAGAGAGTAACTATGGCTACACCTTC. It yields the protein CSARTESNYGYTF.

This chain joins TRBV6-6 and TRBJ1-2; D gene uncertain. This CDR3 is built from 15 residues. The V end lost 2 bases, the J end lost 7 bases, and 17 bases lay between the germline ends. Germline V gene data show CDR1 as MNHNY and CDR2 as SVGAGI (reference sequence). The CDR3 loop reads CASSYLSGSIGGYTF. The CDR3 DNA follows: TGTGCCAGCAGTTACCTCTCGGGATCGATTGGTGGCTACACCTTC.

This rearrangement joins TRBV28 to TRBJ1-1, with a weak D call TRBD1 (6 bases). CDR1 MDHEN and CDR2 SYDVKM come from the germline V gene. This CDR3 is built from 15 residues. Trimming cost V 5 bases and J 3 bases, with 16 bases left between them. The CDR3 coding sequence is TGTGCCAGCAGTCGATTCCACAGGGCTGACACTGAAGCTTTCTTT. This codes for CASSRFHRADTEAFF.

This clone has only one observation. CDR3 sequence reads: CASSSSGTQYF. In DNA form, the CDR3 reads TGTGCCAGCAGCAGTAGCGGGACGCAGTATTTT. The chain is built from TRBV9 and TRBJ2-3; 7 bases fit TRBD2. The J segment lost 9 bases and the V segment lost 4 bases, leaving 2 bases of the junction unmatched. Germline values: CDR1 SGDLS, CDR2 YYNGEE. The CDR3 is 11 amino acids.

This clone has a count of ten or more. The chain has TRBV27 and TRBJ2-7, with 11 bases that match TRBD2. The CDR3 is 18 residues long. Trimming removed 6 bases from V and 1 base from J; junction bases left unmatched: 14. The V gene's germline CDR1 is MNHEY and CDR2 SMNVEV (reference sequence). This CDR3 is CASRRYIPGTSGSYEQYF. In DNA, the CDR3 is TGTGCCAGCAGACGTTACATCCCCGGGACTAGCGGATCCTACGAGCAGTACTTC.

This clone has only a few counts. V and J are TRBV10-3 and TRBJ1-2; 10 bases line up with TRBD1. Germline lookup yields CDR1 ENHRY and CDR2 SYGVKD. The ends lost 9 bases at V and 6 bases at J; junction bases unmatched: 10. The CDR3 covers 14 residues. CDR3 amino acids: CAMSGTGDGNGYTF. The DNA for the CDR3 is TGTGCCATGTCCGGGACAGGGGACGGCAATGGCTACACCTTC.

The chain recombines TRBV4-2 with TRBJ2-7; possible D gene TRBD1, 6 bases. In germline, CDR1 is LGHNA, CDR2 YNFKEQ. Trimming took 3 bases from V and 0 from J, leaving 9 bases between them. This CDR3 comprises 14 residues. This CDR3 reads CASSQDSSSYEQYF. The CDR3 DNA follows: TGTGCCAGCAGCCAGGACAGCAGCTCCTACGAGCAGTACTTC.

This chain uses TRBV9 with TRBJ2-2, with TRBD2 matching 8 bases. The germline V gene encodes CDR1 SGDLS and CDR2 YYNGEE. This CDR3 comprises 16 residues. V lost 3 bases and J lost 3; bases outside the gene matches: 7. The CDR3 sequence is CASSAGRTSYTGELFF. CDR3 nucleotides: TGTGCCAGCAGCGCAGGGCGGACTAGCTACACCGGGGAGCTGTTTTTT. Full variable domain (remainder filled in from reference TRBV9 and TRBJ2-2): DSGVTQTPKHLITATGQRVTLRCSPRSGDLSVYWYQQSLDQGLQFLIQYYNGEERAKGNILERFSAQQFPDLHSELNLSSLELGDSALYFCASSAGRTSYTGELFFGEGSRLTVL.

The chain has TRBV7-2 and TRBJ1-3; the match to TRBD1 covers 8 bases. Germline V lookup: CDR1 SGHTA, CDR2 FQGNSA. The CDR3 consists of 15 residues. Losses at the gene ends were 5 bases for V and 3 bases for J; bases not matched to a gene: 6. The DNA for the CDR3 is TGTGCCAGCAGCACGGACAGGGTGGTTGGAAACACCATATATTTT. This translates into CASSTDRVVGNTIYF.

The J gene is TRBJ2-3, the V gene TRBV25-1; TRBD1 might be the D (7 bases). Germline lookup yields CDR1 MGHDK and CDR2 SYGVNS. V lost 5 bases to trimming and J lost 0 bases, with 12 bases between them. The CDR3 totals 15 residues. For the CDR3, the DNA is TGTGCCAGCAGTTCCAGGGGGGCGAGCACAGATACGCAGTATTTT. It translates to CASSSRGASTDTQYF.

This chain connects TRBV19 to TRBJ2-2, with unresolved D. In germline, CDR1 is LNHDA, CDR2 SQIVND (reference sequence). V was shortened by 4 bases and J by 1 base, with 13 bases between the two germline ends. This CDR3 has 16 amino acids. The DNA of the CDR3 is TGTGCCAGTAGTAGTCCGAAGACTTGGAACACCGGGGAGCTGTTTTTT. Translating gives CASSSPKTWNTGELFF.

CDR3: CAISGTGGLVYEQYF. DNA of the CDR3: TGTGCCATCAGTGGGACAGGGGGCTTGGTGTACGAGCAGTACTTC. This chain connects TRBV10-3 to TRBJ2-7; 11 bases are shared with TRBD1. Germline V CDR1 and CDR2: ENHRY, SYGVKD. There are 15 residues in the CDR3. The V and J ends lost 4 bases and 4 bases, in that order; junction bases with no gene match: 6.

This chain uses TRBV14 with TRBJ2-3; 9 bases are a match to TRBD2. Germline V CDR1 and CDR2: SGHDN, FVKESK. J gave up 2 bases and V 1 base, and 22 bases lay outside the gene matches. This CDR3 spans 22 amino acids. CDR3 nucleotide sequence: TGTGCCAGCAGCCAAGGTGTAGGGACTAGCTTAAACCGCCGACACTACACAGATACGCAGTATTTT. Translation: CASSQGVGTSLNRRHYTDTQYF.

The CDR3 sequence is CASSVPGLTDYGYTF. CDR3 DNA: TGTGCCAGCAGTGTTCCCGGGTTGACGGACTATGGCTACACCTTC. The chain links TRBV28 to TRBJ1-2, with D uncertain. V lost 5 bases, J lost 3 bases, and 16 bases lay in between. The CDR3 runs 15 residues. Germline V gene data show CDR1 as MDHEN and CDR2 as SYDVKM.